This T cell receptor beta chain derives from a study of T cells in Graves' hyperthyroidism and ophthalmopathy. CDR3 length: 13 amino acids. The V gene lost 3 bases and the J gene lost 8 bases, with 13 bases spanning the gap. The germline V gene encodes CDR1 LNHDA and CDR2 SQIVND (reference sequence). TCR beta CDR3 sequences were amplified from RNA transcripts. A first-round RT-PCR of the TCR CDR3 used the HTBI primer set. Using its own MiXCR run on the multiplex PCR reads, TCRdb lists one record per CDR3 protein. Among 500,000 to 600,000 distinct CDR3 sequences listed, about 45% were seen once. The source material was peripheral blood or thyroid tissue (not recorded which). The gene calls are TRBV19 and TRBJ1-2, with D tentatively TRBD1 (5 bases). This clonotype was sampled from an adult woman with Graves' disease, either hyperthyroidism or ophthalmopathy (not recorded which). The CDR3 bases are TGTGCCAGTAGTATCGGAGGGGCTAGAGGCTACACCTTC. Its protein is CASSIGGARGYTF.